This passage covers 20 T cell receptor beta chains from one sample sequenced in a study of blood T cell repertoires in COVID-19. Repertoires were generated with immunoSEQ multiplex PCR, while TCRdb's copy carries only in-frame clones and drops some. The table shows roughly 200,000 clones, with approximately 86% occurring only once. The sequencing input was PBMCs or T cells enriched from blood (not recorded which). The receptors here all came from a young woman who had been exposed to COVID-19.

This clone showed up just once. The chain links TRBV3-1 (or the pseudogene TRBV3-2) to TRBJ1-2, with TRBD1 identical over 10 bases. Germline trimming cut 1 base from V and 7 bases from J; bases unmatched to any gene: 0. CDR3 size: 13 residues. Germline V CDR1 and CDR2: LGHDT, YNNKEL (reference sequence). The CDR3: CASSQGTGGGYTF. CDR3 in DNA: TGTGCCAGCAGCCAAGGGACAGGGGGTGGCTACACCTTC.

The CDR3 reads CASSSSRGQPQHF. CDR3 coding DNA: TGTGCCAGCAGTTCTTCCAGGGGGCAGCCCCAGCATTTT. The V call is TRBV27, the J call TRBJ1-5; 7 nucleotides align to TRBD1. This CDR3 contains 13 residues. Germline V gene sequence: CDR1 MNHEY, CDR2 SMNVEV (reference sequence). V was clipped by 4 bases and J by 7 bases; unmatched bases: 4.

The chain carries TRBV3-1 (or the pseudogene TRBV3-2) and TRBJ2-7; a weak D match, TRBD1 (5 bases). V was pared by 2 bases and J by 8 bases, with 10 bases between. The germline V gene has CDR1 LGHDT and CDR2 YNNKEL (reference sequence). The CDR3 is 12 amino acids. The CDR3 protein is CASSQRGPKQYF. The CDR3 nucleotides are TGTGCCAGCAGCCAAAGGGGCCCCAAGCAGTACTTC.

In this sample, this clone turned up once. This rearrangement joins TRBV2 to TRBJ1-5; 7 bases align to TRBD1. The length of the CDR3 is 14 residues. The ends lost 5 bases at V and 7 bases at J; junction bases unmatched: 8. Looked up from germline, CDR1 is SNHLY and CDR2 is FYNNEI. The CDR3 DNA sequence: TGTGCCAGCAGTTATAAAGACAGGGTGCAGCCCCAGCATTTT. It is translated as CASSYKDRVQPQHF.

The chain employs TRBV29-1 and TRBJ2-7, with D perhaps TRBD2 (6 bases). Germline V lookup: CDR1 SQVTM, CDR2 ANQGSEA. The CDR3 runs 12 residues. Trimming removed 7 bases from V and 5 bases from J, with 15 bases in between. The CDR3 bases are TGCAGCGCCGTCCGGGGGACCCACGAGCAGTACTTC. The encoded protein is CSAVRGTHEQYF.

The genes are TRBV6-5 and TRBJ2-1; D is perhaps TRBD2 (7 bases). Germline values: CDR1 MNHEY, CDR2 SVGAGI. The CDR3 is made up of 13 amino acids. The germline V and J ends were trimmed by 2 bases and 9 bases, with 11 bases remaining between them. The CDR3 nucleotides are TGTGCCAGCAGTTACGCGGGGGCTAGTGAGCAGTTCTTC. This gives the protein CASSYAGASEQFF.

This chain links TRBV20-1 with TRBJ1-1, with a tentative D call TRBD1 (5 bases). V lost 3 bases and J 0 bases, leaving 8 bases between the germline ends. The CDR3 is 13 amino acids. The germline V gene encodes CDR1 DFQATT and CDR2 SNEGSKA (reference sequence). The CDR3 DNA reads TGCAGTGCTAGTTGGGGCCTGAACACTGAAGCTTTCTTT. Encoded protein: CSASWGLNTEAFF.

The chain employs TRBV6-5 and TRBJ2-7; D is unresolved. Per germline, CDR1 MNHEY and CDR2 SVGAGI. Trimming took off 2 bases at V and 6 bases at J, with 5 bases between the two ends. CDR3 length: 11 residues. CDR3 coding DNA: TGTGCCAGCAGTTACCGCGGCGAGCAGTACTTC. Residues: CASSYRGEQYF.

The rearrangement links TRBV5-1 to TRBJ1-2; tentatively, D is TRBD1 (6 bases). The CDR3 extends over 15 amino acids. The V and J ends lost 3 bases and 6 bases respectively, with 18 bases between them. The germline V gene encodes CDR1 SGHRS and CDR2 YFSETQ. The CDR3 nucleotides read TGCGCCAGCAGCTCGAGACAGGAAACTGGGAATGGCTACACCTTC. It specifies CASSSRQETGNGYTF.

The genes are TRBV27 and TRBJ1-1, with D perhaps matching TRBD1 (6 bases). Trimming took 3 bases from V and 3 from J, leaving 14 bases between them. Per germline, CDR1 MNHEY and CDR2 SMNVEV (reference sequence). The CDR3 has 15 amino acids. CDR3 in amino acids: CASSFRGNRDTEAFF. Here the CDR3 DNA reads TGTGCCAGCAGTTTTAGGGGGAACAGGGACACTGAAGCTTTCTTT.

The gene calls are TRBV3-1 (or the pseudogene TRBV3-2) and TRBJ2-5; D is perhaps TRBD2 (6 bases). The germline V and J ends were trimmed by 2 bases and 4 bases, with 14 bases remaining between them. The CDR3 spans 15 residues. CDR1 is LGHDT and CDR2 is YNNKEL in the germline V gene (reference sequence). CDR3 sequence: CASSQLPGEGETQYF. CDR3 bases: TGTGCCAGCAGCCAACTACCGGGAGAGGGAGAGACCCAGTACTTC.

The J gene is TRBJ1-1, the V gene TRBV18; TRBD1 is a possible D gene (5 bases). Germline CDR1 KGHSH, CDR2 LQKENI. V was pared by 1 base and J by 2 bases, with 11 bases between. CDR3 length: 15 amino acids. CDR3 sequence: CASSPRQGRNTEAFF. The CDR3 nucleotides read TGTGCCAGCTCACCACGGCAGGGAAGAAACACTGAAGCTTTCTTT.

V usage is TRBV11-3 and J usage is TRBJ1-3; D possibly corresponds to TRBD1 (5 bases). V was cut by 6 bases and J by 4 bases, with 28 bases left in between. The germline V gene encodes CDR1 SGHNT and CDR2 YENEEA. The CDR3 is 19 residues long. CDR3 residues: CASSSWNLGTRGSGNTIYF. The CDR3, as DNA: TGTGCCAGCAGTTCCTGGAACCTCGGAACCCGGGGGTCCGGAAACACCATATATTTT.

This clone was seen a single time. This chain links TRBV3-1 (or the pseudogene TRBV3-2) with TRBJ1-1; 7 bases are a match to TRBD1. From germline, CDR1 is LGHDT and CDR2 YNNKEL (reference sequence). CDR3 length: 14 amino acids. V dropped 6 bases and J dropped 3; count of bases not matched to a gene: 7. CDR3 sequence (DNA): TGTGCCAGCAGGATACAGGGGCGCGACACTGAAGCTTTCTTT. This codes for CASRIQGRDTEAFF.

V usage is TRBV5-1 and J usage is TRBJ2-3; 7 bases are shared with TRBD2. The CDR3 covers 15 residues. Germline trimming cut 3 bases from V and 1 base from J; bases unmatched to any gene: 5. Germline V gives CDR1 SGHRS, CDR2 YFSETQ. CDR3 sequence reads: CASSYSGLGTDTQYF. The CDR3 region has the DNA TGCGCCAGCAGCTATAGCGGGCTCGGCACAGATACGCAGTATTTT.

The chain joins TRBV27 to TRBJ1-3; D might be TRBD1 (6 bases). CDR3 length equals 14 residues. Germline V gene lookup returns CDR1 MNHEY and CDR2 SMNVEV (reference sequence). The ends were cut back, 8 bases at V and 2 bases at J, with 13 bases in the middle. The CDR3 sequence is CASGSDRTGNTIYF. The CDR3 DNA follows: TGTGCCAGCGGCTCCGACAGGACTGGAAACACCATATATTTT.

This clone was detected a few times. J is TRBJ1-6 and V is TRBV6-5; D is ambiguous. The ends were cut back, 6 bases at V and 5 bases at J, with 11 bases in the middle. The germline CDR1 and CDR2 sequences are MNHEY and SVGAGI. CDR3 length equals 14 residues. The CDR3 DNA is TGTGCCAGCAGCCCGCAGAGCGATAATTCACCCCTCCACTTT. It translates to CASSPQSDNSPLHF.

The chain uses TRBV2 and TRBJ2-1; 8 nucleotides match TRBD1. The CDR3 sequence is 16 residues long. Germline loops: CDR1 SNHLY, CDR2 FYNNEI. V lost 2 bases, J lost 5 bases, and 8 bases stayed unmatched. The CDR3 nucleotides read TGTGCCAGCAGTGAAATAGCGGCAGGGGGCAACAATGAGCAGTTCTTC. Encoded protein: CASSEIAAGGNNEQFF.

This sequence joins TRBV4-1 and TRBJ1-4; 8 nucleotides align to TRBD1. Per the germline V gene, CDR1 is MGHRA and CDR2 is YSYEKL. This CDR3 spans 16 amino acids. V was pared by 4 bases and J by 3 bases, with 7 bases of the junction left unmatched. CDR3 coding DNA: TGCGCCAGCAGCCTTGGGCAGGGGGCGTCTAATGAAAAACTGTTTTTT. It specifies CASSLGQGASNEKLFF.

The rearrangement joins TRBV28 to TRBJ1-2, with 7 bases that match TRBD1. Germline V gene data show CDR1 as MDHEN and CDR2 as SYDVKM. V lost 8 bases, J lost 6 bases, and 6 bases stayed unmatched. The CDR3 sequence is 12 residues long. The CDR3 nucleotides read TGTGCCAGCCGAGACAGGGTTGATGGCTACACCTTC. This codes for CASRDRVDGYTF.